These 5 T cell receptor beta chains originate from one sample sequenced in a study of shared clonotypes between healthy human individuals. The method was immunoSEQ multiplex PCR; TCRdb's version includes in-frame clones alone and lacks a portion of them. The table lists over a million clones, roughly 98.5% of them singletons. Sequenced input: naive CD4+ T cells sorted from blood. Subset in this sample: CD45RA+ positively selected. These receptor sequences come from a young man in good health.

This chain links TRBV27 with TRBJ2-7; D might be TRBD2 (6 bases). Per germline, CDR1 MNHEY and CDR2 SMNVEV (reference sequence). Trimming left V 4 bases short and J 3 bases short, with 13 bases between. This CDR3 contains 14 residues. The CDR3 loop reads CASSSGGVIYEQYF. CDR3 DNA: TGTGCCAGCAGTTCCGGCGGGGTTATCTACGAGCAGTACTTC.

The J gene is TRBJ1-5, the V gene TRBV6-5; D may be TRBD1 (5 bases). The CDR3 has 15 residues. In germline, CDR1 is MNHEY, CDR2 SVGAGI. V was clipped by 4 bases and J by 3 bases, with 13 bases between them. Here the CDR3 reads CASSSTSGYNQPQHF. CDR3 in DNA: TGTGCCAGCAGTTCCACTTCAGGGTACAATCAGCCCCAGCATTTT.

The gene calls are TRBV7-9 and TRBJ2-4, with TRBD1 matching over 12 bases. CDR3 length equals 16 residues. CDR1 SEHNR and CDR2 FQNEAQ come from the germline V gene (reference sequence). The ends lost 5 bases at V and 8 bases at J; junction bases unmatched: 10. The DNA of the CDR3 is TGTGCCAGCAGCCCACGGGACAGGGGGCGCGAGGACATTCAGTACTTC. Amino acid sequence: CASSPRDRGREDIQYF.

The V gene is TRBV25-1, the J gene TRBJ2-3; no firm D call. The germline CDR1 and CDR2 sequences are MGHDK and SYGVNS. This CDR3 comprises 12 residues. With 3 bases removed from V and 4 bases from J, the gap between germline ends came to 5 bases. The DNA of the CDR3 is TGTGCCAGCAGTGATTTGGCAGATACGCAGTATTTT. Translation: CASSDLADTQYF.

The chain links TRBV5-4 to TRBJ2-7; D uncertain. V lost 0 bases, J lost 2 bases, and 9 bases lay in between. The germline V gene has CDR1 SGHNT and CDR2 YYREEE (reference sequence). The CDR3 is 14 residues long. The CDR3 protein is CASSLVGSPYEQYF. The CDR3 DNA follows: TGTGCCAGCAGCTTGGTCGGCAGTCCCTACGAGCAGTACTTC.